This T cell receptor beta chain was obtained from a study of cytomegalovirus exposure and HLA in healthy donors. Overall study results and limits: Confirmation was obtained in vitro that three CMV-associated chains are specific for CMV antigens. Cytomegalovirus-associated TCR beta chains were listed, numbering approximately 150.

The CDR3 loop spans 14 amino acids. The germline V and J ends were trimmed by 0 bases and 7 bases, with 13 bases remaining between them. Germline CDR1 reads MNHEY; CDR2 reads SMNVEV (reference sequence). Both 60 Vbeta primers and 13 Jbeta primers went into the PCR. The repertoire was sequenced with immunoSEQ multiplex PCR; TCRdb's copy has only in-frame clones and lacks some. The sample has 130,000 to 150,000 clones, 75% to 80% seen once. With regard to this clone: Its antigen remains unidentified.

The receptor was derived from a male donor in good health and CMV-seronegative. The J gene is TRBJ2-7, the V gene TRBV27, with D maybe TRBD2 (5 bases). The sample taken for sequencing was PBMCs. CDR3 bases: TGTGCCAGCAGTTTATCACCTAGCCCCCTAGAGCAGTACTTC. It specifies CASSLSPSPLEQYF.